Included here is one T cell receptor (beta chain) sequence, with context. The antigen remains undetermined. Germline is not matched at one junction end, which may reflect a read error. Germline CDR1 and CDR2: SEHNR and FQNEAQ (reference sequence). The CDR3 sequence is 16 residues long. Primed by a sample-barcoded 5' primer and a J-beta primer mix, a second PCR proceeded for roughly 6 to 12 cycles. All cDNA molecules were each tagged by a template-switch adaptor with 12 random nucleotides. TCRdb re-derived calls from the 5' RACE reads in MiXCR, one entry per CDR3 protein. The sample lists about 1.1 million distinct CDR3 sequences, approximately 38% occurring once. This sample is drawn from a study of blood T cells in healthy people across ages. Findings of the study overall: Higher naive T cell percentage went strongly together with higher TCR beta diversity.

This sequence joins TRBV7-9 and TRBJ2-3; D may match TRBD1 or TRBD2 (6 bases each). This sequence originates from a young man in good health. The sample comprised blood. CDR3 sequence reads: CASSFRGRGSTDAQYF. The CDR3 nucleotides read TGTGCCAGCAGCTTCCGGGGGCGGGGTAGCACAGATGCGCAGTATTTT.